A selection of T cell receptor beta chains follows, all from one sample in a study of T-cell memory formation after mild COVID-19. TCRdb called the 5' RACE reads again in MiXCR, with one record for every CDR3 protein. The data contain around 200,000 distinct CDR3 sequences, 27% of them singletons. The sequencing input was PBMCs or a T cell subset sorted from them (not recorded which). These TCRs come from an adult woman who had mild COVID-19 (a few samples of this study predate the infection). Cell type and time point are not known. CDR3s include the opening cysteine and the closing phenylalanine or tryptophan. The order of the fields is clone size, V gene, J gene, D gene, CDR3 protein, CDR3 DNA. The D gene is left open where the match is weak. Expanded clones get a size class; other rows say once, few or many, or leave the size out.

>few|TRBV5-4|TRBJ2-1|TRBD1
CASSLRTGSWNEQFF
TGTGCCAGCAGCTTACGGACAGGGTCGTGGAATGAGCAGTTCTTC
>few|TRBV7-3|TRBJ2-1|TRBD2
CASSPPGTSGRNEQFF
TGTGCCAGCAGCCCCCCCGGGACTAGCGGGAGAAACGAGCAGTTCTTC
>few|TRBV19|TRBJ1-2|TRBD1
CASGTGQGNYGYTF
TGTGCCAGTGGAACGGGACAGGGTAACTATGGCTACACCTTC
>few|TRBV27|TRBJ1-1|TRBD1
CASRGGRVNAGEAFF
TGTGCCAGCAGAGGGGGCCGGGTGAACGCGGGTGAAGCTTTCTTT
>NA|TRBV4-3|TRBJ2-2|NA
CASRAQVNTGELFF
TGCGCCAGCCGGGCGCAGGTGAACACCGGGGAGCTGTTTTTT
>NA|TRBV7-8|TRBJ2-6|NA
CASSWGRSGANVLTF
TGTGCCAGCAGCTGGGGGAGGTCTGGGGCCAACGTCCTGACTTTC
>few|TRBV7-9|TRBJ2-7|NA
CASSLRTAHEQYF
TGTGCCAGCAGCCTCCGGACTGCACACGAGCAGTACTTC
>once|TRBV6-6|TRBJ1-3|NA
CASSYGGAGNTIYF
TGTGCCAGCAGTTACGGAGGGGCTGGAAACACCATATATTTT
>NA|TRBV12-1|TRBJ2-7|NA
CASSCLGGRPYEQYF
TGTGCCAGCAGCTGCCTAGGGGGCCGACCCTACGAGCAGTACTTC
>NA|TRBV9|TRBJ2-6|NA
CASSPQIGQSSGANVLTF
TGTGCCAGCAGCCCTCAAATCGGACAGTCCTCTGGGGCCAACGTCCTGACTTTC
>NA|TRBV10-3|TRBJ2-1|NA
CAISETGPSSYNEQFF
TGTGCCATCAGTGAAACAGGCCCGAGCTCCTACAATGAGCAGTTCTTC
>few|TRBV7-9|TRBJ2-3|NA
CASSSALASGTDTQYF
TGTGCCAGCAGCTCCGCCCTAGCGTCTGGCACAGATACGCAGTATTTT
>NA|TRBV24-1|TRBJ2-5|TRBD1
CATSDLPGTGQETQYF
TGTGCCACCAGTGATTTGCCGGGGACAGGGCAAGAGACCCAGTACTTC
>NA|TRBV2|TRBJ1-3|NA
CASSEARSKNTIYF
TGTGCCAGCAGTGAAGCGCGGAGTAAAAACACCATATATTTT